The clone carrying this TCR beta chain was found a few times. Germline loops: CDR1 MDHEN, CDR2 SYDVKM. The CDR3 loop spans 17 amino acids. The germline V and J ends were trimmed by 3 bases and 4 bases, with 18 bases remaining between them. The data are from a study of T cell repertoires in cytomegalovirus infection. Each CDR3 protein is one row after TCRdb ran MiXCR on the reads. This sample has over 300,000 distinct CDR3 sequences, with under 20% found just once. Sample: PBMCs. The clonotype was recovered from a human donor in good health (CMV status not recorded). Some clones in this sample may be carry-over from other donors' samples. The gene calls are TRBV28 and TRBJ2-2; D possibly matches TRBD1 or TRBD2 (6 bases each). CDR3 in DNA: TGTGCCAGCAGTTTCCCATGGGGGGCTAGTGGCACCGGGGAGCTGTTTTTT. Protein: CASSFPWGASGTGELFF.